This T cell receptor beta chain was observed in a study of identical twins. Whole-study findings and limits: The models systematically underestimated how much out-of-frame TCR alpha was shared in monozygotic twins.

The CDR3 loop spans 14 amino acids. V lost 7 bases and J 4 bases, leaving 11 bases between the germline ends. TCRdb re-called the 5' RACE reads through MiXCR, storing one row per CDR3 protein. Among some 600,000 distinct CDR3 sequences listed, about 7.1% were seen once. Healthy Caucasian individuals made up all the donors. On this clonotype: The antigen is unknown.

This sample also belongs to another study, concerning yellow fever vaccine responses in identical twins. Per that paper: Twins' T cell vaccine responses reportedly looked partly convergent, partly personalized.

This TCR was sampled from a woman younger than 35 in good health. Source material: PBMCs. This sequence joins TRBV12-3 or TRBV12-4 and TRBJ2-6, with unresolved D. Written as DNA, the CDR3 is TGTGCCAGCACCTCGTATGGCGGGGCCAACGTCCTGACTTTC. Its translation: CASTSYGGANVLTF.